This entry lists 28 T cell receptor beta chains sequenced from one sample in a study of blood T cell repertoires in COVID-19. TCRdb's table, derived via immunoSEQ multiplex PCR, lists solely in-frame clones and lacks some. The sample includes about 87,000 clones, 70% to 90% seen only once; the top ten take around 5%. The sample taken for sequencing was peripheral blood. All receptors come from a man aged 40-49 years with acute or convalescent COVID-19.

The chain joins TRBV9 to TRBJ1-2, with D tentatively TRBD1 (6 bases). CDR1 and CDR2 from the germline V gene are SGDLS and YYNGEE. This CDR3 contains 13 residues. V gave up 4 bases and J gave up 8 bases, with 15 bases separating them. The CDR3 sequence is CASSLQTGGGYTF. The CDR3 bases are TGTGCCAGCAGCCTACAGACAGGCGGAGGCTACACCTTC.

The gene calls are TRBV2 and TRBJ2-1; 12 bases fit TRBD2. CDR1 is SNHLY, CDR2 FYNNEI, per germline. With V trimmed by 6 bases and J by 6 bases, 6 bases remained unmatched. This CDR3 is 15 amino acids long. The CDR3 reads CASRRLTSGSNEQFF. The CDR3 bases are TGTGCCAGCAGGAGACTGACTAGCGGGAGCAATGAGCAGTTCTTC. Complete variable domain (other parts from reference TRBV2 and TRBJ2-1): EPEVTQTPSHQVTQMGQEVILRCVPISNHLYFYWYRQILGQKVEFLVSFYNNEISEKSEIFDDQFSVERPDGSNFTLKIRSTKLEDSAMYFCASRRLTSGSNEQFFGPGTRLTVL.

The chain has TRBV7-9 and TRBJ1-5; D unresolved. Germline CDR1 and CDR2: SEHNR and FQNEAQ (reference sequence). Trimming stripped 5 bases from V and 5 bases from J, with 13 bases between. The CDR3 is made up of 14 amino acids. In nucleotides, the CDR3 is TGTGCCAGCAGCACGAGAGGGCCTGATCAGCCCCAGCATTTT. It specifies CASSTRGPDQPQHF.

The rearrangement links TRBV7-3 to TRBJ2-5; tentatively, D is TRBD1 (6 bases). The CDR3 contains 15 residues. V dropped 2 bases and J dropped 4 bases, with 14 bases sitting between them. Germline CDR1 is SGHTA and CDR2 is FQGTGA. The DNA for the CDR3 is TGTGCCAGCAGCTTACAGGGGACGGAAAGAGAGACCCAGTACTTC. Translating gives CASSLQGTERETQYF.

The V and J genes are TRBV6-2 or TRBV6-3 and TRBJ1-1, with D possibly being TRBD1 (6 bases). Trimming cost V 3 bases and J 9 bases, with 20 bases left between them. Per germline, CDR1 MNHEY and CDR2 SVGEGT. This CDR3 contains 15 residues. The CDR3 DNA sequence: TGTGCCAGCAGTTATTCGATGACAGGCCCGGGGAAAGCTTTCTTT. Amino acid sequence: CASSYSMTGPGKAFF.

The chain joins TRBV9 to TRBJ1-3, with TRBD1 matching 8 bases. Trimming cost V 3 bases and J 2 bases; bases outside gene matches: 7. The CDR3 extends over 16 amino acids. The germline V gene encodes CDR1 SGDLS and CDR2 YYNGEE. CDR3 in amino acids: CASSGPRDRPGNTIYF. CDR3 nucleotides: TGTGCCAGCAGCGGACCTCGGGACAGGCCTGGAAACACCATATATTTT.

This chain connects TRBV14 to TRBJ2-1, with D unclear. Germline-derived CDR1 and CDR2 are SGHDN and FVKESK. Trimming pared 1 base from V and 6 bases from J, leaving 7 bases between. This CDR3 spans 13 amino acids. CDR3 region: CASSQGVSNEQFF. CDR3 DNA sequence: TGTGCCAGCAGCCAAGGAGTTAGCAATGAGCAGTTCTTC. Filled out from reference TRBV14 and TRBJ2-1, the complete variable domain reads EAGVTQFPSHSVIEKGQTVTLRCDPISGHDNLYWYRRVMGKEIKFLLHFVKESKQDESGMPNNRFLAERTGGTYSTLKVQPAELEDSGVYFCASSQGVSNEQFFGPGTRLTVL.

The V and J genes are TRBV7-2 and TRBJ1-2, with 8 bases matching TRBD1. There are 15 residues in the CDR3. Germline V lookup: CDR1 SGHTA, CDR2 FQGNSA. Trimming at V came to 1 base and at J to 7 bases, leaving 8 bases not matched to a gene. The chain's CDR3 is CASSLGWQGAGGYTF. As DNA, the CDR3 is TGTGCCAGCAGCTTAGGCTGGCAGGGGGCGGGTGGCTACACCTTC.

The rearrangement joins TRBV7-2 to TRBJ2-7, with a tentative D call TRBD1 (6 bases). The V and J ends lost 1 base and 2 bases respectively, with 15 bases between them. The CDR3 is made up of 16 amino acids. Germline CDR1 is SGHTA and CDR2 is FQGNSA. DNA for the CDR3: TGTGCCAGCAGCTTAGGCGCCCGGACAGAGGCCTACGAGCAGTACTTC. Translated: CASSLGARTEAYEQYF.

V gene TRBV30 combines with J gene TRBJ1-2; TRBD1 might be the D (5 bases). The CDR3 has 11 amino acids. Germline assignment: CDR1 GTSNPN and CDR2 SVGIG (reference sequence). V lost 1 base and J 5 bases, leaving 5 bases between the germline ends. This CDR3 is CAWSAGYGYTF. CDR3 DNA sequence: TGTGCCTGGAGTGCAGGGTATGGCTACACCTTC.

The genes are TRBV30 and TRBJ2-5; TRBD2 is a possible D gene (6 bases). This CDR3 has 14 amino acids. Germline CDR1 and CDR2: GTSNPN and SVGIG (reference sequence). Trimming shortened V by 0 bases and J by 4 bases, and 12 bases separated the two germline ends. CDR3 region: CAWSVGGGGETQYF. CDR3 DNA: TGTGCCTGGAGTGTGGGGGGTGGGGGAGAGACCCAGTACTTC. The full variable domain, with the rest looked up from reference TRBV30 and TRBJ2-5, is SQTIHQWPATLVQPVGSPLSLECTVEGTSNPNLYWYRQAAGRGLQLLFYSVGIGQISSEVPQNLSASRPQDRQFILSSKKLLLSDSGFYLCAWSVGGGGETQYFGPGTRLLVL.

The rearrangement links TRBV27 to TRBJ1-1, with D unclear. Between the trimmed V and J ends, which lost 7 bases and 0 bases, there was a span of 18 bases. Germline CDR1 reads MNHEY; CDR2 reads SMNVEV (reference sequence). CDR3 length equals 16 residues. CDR3 protein: CASTPIGLTMNTEAFF. The CDR3 bases are TGTGCCAGCACCCCCATCGGACTGACGATGAACACTGAAGCTTTCTTT.

The chain couples TRBV18 to TRBJ1-2; 9 bases align to TRBD1. There are 13 residues in the CDR3. Germline CDR1 KGHSH, CDR2 LQKENI. Unmatched junction bases numbered 2, after V lost 4 bases and J lost 5 bases. In nucleotides, the CDR3 is TGTGCCAGCTCACTCGGACAGGGGTATGGCTACACCTTC. This encodes CASSLGQGYGYTF. The full variable domain, its missing parts supplied by reference TRBV18 and TRBJ1-2, is NAGVMQNPRHLVRRRGQEARLRCSPMKGHSHVYWYRQLPEEGLKFMVYLQKENIIDESGMPKERFSAEFPKEGPSILRIQQVVRGDSAAYFCASSLGQGYGYTFGSGTRLTVV.

The chain joins TRBV11-3 to TRBJ2-3; 7 nucleotides align to TRBD2. The length of the CDR3 is 17 residues. Germline lookup yields CDR1 SGHNT and CDR2 YENEEA. Trimming at V came to 0 bases and at J to 12 bases, leaving 18 bases not matched to a gene. For the CDR3, the DNA is TGTGCCAGCAGCTTAGATCGGTGGAGTGGAAATAGACTAGCTCAGTATTTT. Residues: CASSLDRWSGNRLAQYF.

This clone was detected only a few times. The CDR3 DNA reads TGTGCAAGTCGTCCCCGGGACAGCCCCGACTTAGTCTACTACGAGCAGTACTTC. Translated, it gives CASRPRDSPDLVYYEQYF. The gene calls are TRBV12-2 and TRBJ2-7; the D call in the table, TRBD1, was not verified against the DNA. TRBV12-2 is shown as a pseudogene. This CDR3 contains 18 residues.

This sequence joins TRBV28 and TRBJ1-3; 8 nucleotides agree with TRBD1. Germline loops: CDR1 MDHEN, CDR2 SYDVKM. V shed 6 bases and J 0 bases; nucleotides not matched to a gene: 13. This CDR3 region has 18 residues. CDR3 nucleotides: TGTGCCAGCAGCCCAAGTACAGGGGGTGATAGCTCTGGAAACACCATATATTTT. It codes for CASSPSTGGDSSGNTIYF.

The rearrangement joins TRBV9 to TRBJ1-5, with D perhaps matching TRBD1 (5 bases). Per germline, CDR1 SGDLS and CDR2 YYNGEE. CDR3 length equals 15 residues. Trimming shortened V by 4 bases and J by 4 bases, and 15 bases separated the two germline ends. The CDR3 loop reads CASSPGGEGNQPQHF. CDR3 nucleotide sequence: TGTGCCAGCAGCCCGGGGGGGGAGGGGAATCAGCCCCAGCATTTT. Combining the CDR3 with reference TRBV9 and TRBJ1-5 gives the whole variable domain DSGVTQTPKHLITATGQRVTLRCSPRSGDLSVYWYQQSLDQGLQFLIQYYNGEERAKGNILERFSAQQFPDLHSELNLSSLELGDSALYFCASSPGGEGNQPQHFGDGTRLSIL.

The chain joins TRBV5-6 to TRBJ1-4; TRBD1 agrees at 7 bases. The CDR3 has 14 amino acids. J was trimmed by 6 bases and V by 4 bases; bases with no gene match: 6. Germline values: CDR1 SGHDT, CDR2 YYEEEE. This CDR3 is CASSLRQGDEKLFF. The CDR3 DNA sequence: TGTGCCAGCAGCCTACGGCAGGGGGATGAAAAACTGTTTTTT.

The chain is built from TRBV30 and TRBJ1-5; the D gene is possibly TRBD1 (6 bases). Trimming cost V 2 bases and J 5 bases, with 13 bases left between them. Germline CDR1 is GTSNPN and CDR2 is SVGIG (reference sequence). The CDR3 spans 14 residues. DNA of the CDR3: TGTGCCTGGAGTCTCGGGACACAGGATCAGCCCCAGCATTTT. It encodes CAWSLGTQDQPQHF.

The chain is built from TRBV7-9 and TRBJ2-2, with 8 bases identical to TRBD1. CDR1 is SEHNR and CDR2 is FQNEAQ in the germline V gene (reference sequence). The CDR3 is 17 residues long. V shed 3 bases and J 7 bases; nucleotides not matched to a gene: 13. The CDR3 here is CASSFLTLDRASGELFF. CDR3 sequence (DNA): TGTGCCAGCAGCTTTTTGACTTTGGACAGGGCAAGCGGGGAGCTGTTTTTT.

The sample holds one count of this clone. The chain links TRBV29-1 to TRBJ2-7; perhaps TRBD2 as D (5 bases). Trimming removed 6 bases from V and 1 base from J, with 10 bases in between. From germline, CDR1 is SQVTM and CDR2 ANQGSEA. The CDR3 totals 12 residues. CDR3 nucleotides: TGCAGCGTCCCGGGATCTTCCTACGAGCAGTACTTC. It codes for CSVPGSSYEQYF.

This chain joins TRBV14 and TRBJ2-3; 7 bases line up with TRBD1. The V and J ends lost 5 bases and 7 bases, in that order; junction bases with no gene match: 15. The CDR3 is made up of 16 amino acids. In germline, CDR1 is SGHDN, CDR2 FVKESK. CDR3 region: CASSIQQGIGWNTQYF. The CDR3 DNA follows: TGTGCCAGCAGCATCCAACAGGGGATCGGGTGGAATACGCAGTATTTT.

This chain uses TRBV4-1 with TRBJ2-7, with 10 bases lining up with TRBD2. V was pared by 1 base and J by 2 bases, with 2 bases of the junction left unmatched. The CDR3 sequence is 15 residues long. CDR1 and CDR2 (germline): MGHRA, YSYEKL. CDR3 sequence reads: CASSQVAGGAYEQYF. In nucleotides, the CDR3 is TGCGCCAGCAGCCAAGTAGCGGGAGGCGCCTACGAGCAGTACTTC.

The chain links TRBV18 to TRBJ2-2, with D possibly TRBD2 on 7 matching bases. V lost 0 bases and J lost 5, with 16 bases in between. Germline assignment: CDR1 KGHSH and CDR2 LQKENI. The CDR3 runs to 17 residues. The CDR3, as DNA: TGTGCCAGCTCACCACCTCTCCGGGGGGCCACTACCGGGGAGCTGTTTTTT. The encoded protein is CASSPPLRGATTGELFF.

This clone has only one observation. The J gene is TRBJ1-2, the V gene TRBV23-1, with TRBD1 matching 7 bases. TRBV23-1 is treated as an ORF (open reading frame) with a function not yet certain. Trimming at V came to 6 bases and at J to 6 bases, leaving 4 bases not matched to a gene. The CDR3 is made up of 12 amino acids. DNA of the CDR3: TGCGCCAGCAGAAGGGGGCGAGATGGCTACACCTTC. Translated, it gives CASRRGRDGYTF.

J is TRBJ1-2 and V is TRBV2, with a possible D match to TRBD1 (6 bases). Germline V gives CDR1 SNHLY, CDR2 FYNNEI. The CDR3 has 14 residues. V lost 6 bases, J lost 4 bases, and 15 bases lay in between. This CDR3 is CASRQTGRIYGYTF. DNA of the CDR3: TGTGCCAGCAGGCAGACAGGAAGGATCTATGGCTACACCTTC.

This clone occurred once. V is TRBV12-3 or TRBV12-4 and J is TRBJ2-7; 9 bases are shared with TRBD1. V lost 7 bases, J lost 7 bases, and 8 bases stayed unmatched. This CDR3 is built from 13 residues. CDR3 DNA sequence: TGTGCCAGCAACCGGGGACAGGGTGAAGAGCAGTACTTC. This sequence encodes CASNRGQGEEQYF.

V usage is TRBV11-3 and J usage is TRBJ2-1, with 13 bases matching TRBD2. Germline values: CDR1 SGHNT, CDR2 YENEEA. This CDR3 region has 15 residues. V lost 5 bases to trimming and J lost 6 bases; unmatched junction nucleotides: 4. The CDR3 DNA follows: TGTGCCAGCAGCGCAACTAGCGGGGGGGCCAATGAGCAGTTCTTC. This sequence encodes CASSATSGGANEQFF.